The 27 T cell receptor beta chains below come from one sample, sequenced in a study of read filtering for tumor transcriptome and immune sequencing. This library used roughly 0.4 ug RNA and molecular barcoded adaptors spanning alpha/delta and beta/gamma chains. TCRdb recomputed calls from the reads with MiXCR, one row per CDR3 protein. The data show tens of thousands of distinct CDR3 sequences, approximately 22% seen once. Sequenced: a population of CD138-negative cells sorted from bone marrow. Receptor source: a donor at least 40 years old with multiple myeloma.

Ten or more counts support this clonotype. The chain uses TRBV24-1 and TRBJ2-1; D is possibly TRBD1 (5 bases). The V and J ends lost 4 bases and 9 bases respectively, with 12 bases between them. CDR3 length: 13 residues. Germline V gives CDR1 KGHDR, CDR2 SFDVKD. Here the CDR3 DNA reads TGTGCCACCAGTGACGAGCGAAGGGGTGAGCAGTTCTTC. Translating gives CATSDERRGEQFF.

Remarks on this clonotype: Being one base from a much bigger clone, this may be a read error. The chain couples TRBV6-2 or TRBV6-3 to TRBJ2-1; possibly TRBD1 for D (6 bases). Germline-derived CDR1 and CDR2 are MNHEY and SVGEGT. The length of the CDR3 is 13 residues. CDR3 sequence reads: CASSNRVGNGQFF. CDR3 DNA: TGTGCCAGCAGCAACAGGGTTGGTAATGGGCAGTTCTTC.

This clonotype was found many times. The V gene is TRBV5-1, the J gene TRBJ2-6, with D uncertain. The V end lost 4 bases, the J end lost 3 bases, and 14 bases lay between the germline ends. Germline CDR1 reads SGHRS; CDR2 reads YFSETQ. The CDR3 has 16 amino acids. This CDR3 is CASSRDLVDGANVLTF. In nucleotides, the CDR3 is TGCGCCAGCAGCCGTGACCTTGTAGATGGGGCCAACGTCCTGACTTTC.

This clonotype came up many times. The chain couples TRBV24-1 to TRBJ2-3, with a tentative D call TRBD1 (6 bases). The CDR3 sequence is 15 residues long. Germline V lookup: CDR1 KGHDR, CDR2 SFDVKD. Trimming shortened V by 9 bases and J by 0 bases, and 15 bases separated the two germline ends. CDR3 sequence: CATSGGLGSTDTQYF. In nucleotides, the CDR3 is TGTGCCACCTCTGGGGGCCTGGGGAGCACAGATACGCAGTATTTT.

About this clonotype itself: Possible read error: a much larger clone is one base away. J is TRBJ1-1 and V is TRBV12-3 or TRBV12-4; weak D call: TRBD1 (5 bases). The CDR3 contains 13 residues. This CDR3 reads CSSSAQGNTEAFF. The CDR3 coding sequence is TGTTCCAGCAGTGCCCAGGGTAACACTGAAGCTTTCTTT.

This clonotype has ten or more counts. The V call is TRBV20-1, the J call TRBJ1-5; D unclear. The CDR3 length is 15 residues. V lost 0 bases to trimming and J lost 2 bases, with 11 bases between them. Per the germline V gene, CDR1 is DFQATT and CDR2 is SNEGSKA (reference sequence). The CDR3 region is CSARDRGKGNQPQHF. CDR3 in DNA: TGCAGTGCTAGAGATCGGGGTAAGGGCAATCAGCCCCAGCATTTT.

Remarks on this clonotype: A read error is likely here: a far larger clone is one base away. This chain uses TRBV28 with TRBJ1-6; D gene ambiguous. Germline V gene lookup returns CDR1 MDHEN and CDR2 SYDVKM. This CDR3 spans 14 amino acids. CDR3 in DNA: TGTGCCAGCAGTTTAACGACCCCACGCTCTGAAGCTTCCTTT. Translation gives CASSLTTPRSEASF. The full variable domain, with the rest looked up from reference TRBV28 and TRBJ1-6, is DVKVTQSSRYLVKRTGEKVFLECVQDMDHENMFWYRQDPGLGLRLIYFSYDVKMKEKGDIPEGYSVSREKKERFSLILESASTNQTSMYLCASSLTTPRSEASFGNGTRLTVT.

In its sample, this clonotype was seen many times. The chain links TRBV5-5 to TRBJ1-5; D may be TRBD1 (5 bases). Deletions cut 0 bases from V and 6 bases from J, with 13 bases between. The CDR3 covers 15 residues. Germline assignment: CDR1 SGHKS and CDR2 YYEKEE (reference sequence). CDR3 sequence: CASSLDGREGQPQHF. For the CDR3, the DNA is TGTGCCAGCAGCTTGGATGGCAGGGAGGGTCAGCCCCAGCATTTT.

A remark on this clonotype: This may be a read error: a much more frequent sequence differs by one nucleotide. The DNA for the CDR3 is TGCAGTGGGTTATTAGCGGGAAGTAGAGAGACCCAGTACTTC. This codes for CSGLLAGSRETQYF. The chain is built from TRBV20-1 and TRBJ2-5; 8 bases agree with TRBD2. Per germline, CDR1 DFQATT and CDR2 SNEGSKA (reference sequence). This CDR3 is 14 amino acids long. The J segment lost 4 bases and the V segment lost 7 bases, leaving 11 bases of the junction unmatched.

This clonotype was observed at least ten times. The genes are TRBV27 and TRBJ2-7; no firm D call. There are 12 residues in the CDR3. Deletions cut 6 bases from V and 2 bases from J, with 8 bases between. CDR1 is MNHEY, CDR2 SMNVEV, per germline (reference sequence). CDR3 DNA sequence: TGTGCCAGCAGGGGGTACACCTACGAGCAGTACTTC. Amino acids: CASRGYTYEQYF.

This clonotype was detected ten times or more. V and J are TRBV29-1 and TRBJ2-2, with TRBD2 as a possible D gene (6 bases). The CDR3 has 13 amino acids. Germline lookup yields CDR1 SQVTM and CDR2 ANQGSEA. The ends were cut back, 7 bases at V and 4 bases at J, with 13 bases in the middle. The CDR3 spells CSARESGTGELFF. The CDR3 DNA reads as TGCAGCGCGCGGGAATCGGGCACCGGGGAGCTGTTTTTT.

This clonotype has at least ten counts. V is TRBV5-1 and J is TRBJ2-1, with 13 bases aligning to TRBD2. This CDR3 has 16 residues. CDR1 and CDR2 from the germline V gene are SGHRS and YFSETQ. J gave up 7 bases and V 1 base, and 5 bases lay outside the gene matches. DNA for the CDR3: TGCGCCAGCAGCTTGATTTCGGGACTAGCGGGAAATGAGCAGTTCTTC. Translating it yields CASSLISGLAGNEQFF.

This clonotype was seen many times. The rearrangement uses TRBV20-1 and TRBJ2-3; no definite D call. Trimming took off 3 bases at V and 5 bases at J, with 9 bases between the two ends. The CDR3 loop spans 12 amino acids. Germline V gene sequence: CDR1 DFQATT, CDR2 SNEGSKA (reference sequence). The CDR3 DNA reads as TGCAGTGCTAGTCTCCCAAAAGATACGCAGTATTTT. This gives the protein CSASLPKDTQYF.

This clonotype was seen many times. In DNA, the CDR3 is TGCGCCAGCAGCTTTATGGGGGATCAGCCCCAGCATTTT. This sequence encodes CASSFMGDQPQHF. This chain links TRBV5-1 with TRBJ1-5; TRBD1 is a possible D gene (5 bases). The CDR3 extends over 13 amino acids. V gave up 2 bases and J gave up 5 bases, with 8 bases separating them. The germline V gene has CDR1 SGHRS and CDR2 YFSETQ.

Concerning this clonotype: A junction end diverges from the germline sequence, so it may reflect a read error. J is TRBJ1-1 and V is TRBV20-1, with 11 bases identical to TRBD1. This CDR3 region has 15 residues. Germline CDR1 reads DFQATT; CDR2 reads SNEGSKA (reference sequence). The chain's CDR3 is CRARKRGQGDTEAFF. CDR3 nucleotides: TGCAGAGCTAGAAAGAGGGGACAGGGGGACACTGAAGCTTTCTTT.

As to this clonotype: A clone one base away is much larger, so this may be a read error. The chain recombines TRBV7-2 with TRBJ1-1; possibly TRBD1 for D (6 bases). Germline CDR1 reads SGHTA; CDR2 reads FQGNSA. Between the trimmed V and J ends, which lost 4 bases and 1 base, there was a span of 19 bases. The CDR3 contains 17 residues. CDR3 sequence (DNA): TGTGCCAGCAGCTCACTCTCGAACAGGGATGGGAACACTGAAGCTTTCTTT. It is translated as CASSSLSNRDGNTEAFF. Full variable domain (rest looked up from reference TRBV7-2 and TRBJ1-1): GAGVSQSPSNKVTEKGKDVELRCDPISGHTALYWYRQSLGQGLEFLIYFQGNSAPDKSGLPSDRFSAERTGGSVSTLTIQRTQQEDSAVYLCASSSLSNRDGNTEAFFGQGTRLTVV.

There are many counts of this clonotype. This sequence joins TRBV11-2 and TRBJ1-1; D uncertain. The CDR3 has 14 residues. The V end lost 3 bases, the J end lost 0 bases, and 8 bases lay between the germline ends. Germline lookup yields CDR1 SGHAT and CDR2 FQNNGV. The CDR3 region has the DNA TGTGCCAGCAGCTTGAGGGAAATGAACACTGAAGCTTTCTTT. It encodes CASSLREMNTEAFF.

This clonotype was counted many times. This chain links TRBV20-1 with TRBJ2-1, with 16 bases identical to TRBD2. Looked up from germline, CDR1 is DFQATT and CDR2 is SNEGSKA (reference sequence). The CDR3 extends over 21 amino acids. Trimming took 5 bases from V and 2 from J; bases not matched to a gene: 18. The chain's CDR3 is CSARTFLDGGTSGRAYNEQFF. The CDR3 DNA is TGCAGTGCTCGAACATTTCTGGACGGAGGGACTAGCGGGAGGGCCTACAATGAGCAGTTCTTC.

This clonotype was counted many times. V is TRBV20-1 and J is TRBJ2-3; 10 positions agree with TRBD2. Germline CDR1 reads DFQATT; CDR2 reads SNEGSKA (reference sequence). With 0 bases clipped from V and 6 bases from J, the junction kept 9 bases outside the gene matches. This CDR3 has 16 amino acids. CDR3 DNA: TGCAGTGCTAGAGATTACGGCCAGCGGGAGGGGGATACGCAGTATTTT. Translation: CSARDYGQREGDTQYF.

Notes on this clonotype: One end of the junction is discordant with germline, which a read error may explain. The chain joins TRBV29-1 to TRBJ2-1; TRBD1 or TRBD2 may be the D gene (7 bases each). From germline, CDR1 is SQVTM and CDR2 ANQGSEA. The CDR3 is made up of 11 amino acids. In DNA form, the CDR3 reads TGCAGCGTTGAACAGGGGGGGCAGCAGTCCTTC. Encoded protein: CSVEQGGQQSF.

In this sample, this clonotype turned up a few times. The chain links TRBV5-4 to TRBJ2-7; D is ambiguous. V was cut by 4 bases and J by 0 bases, with 8 bases left in between. The CDR3 is 13 amino acids. Germline V gene sequence: CDR1 SGHNT, CDR2 YYREEE (reference sequence). CDR3 protein: CASSGPLSYEQYF. The DNA of the CDR3 is TGTGCCAGCAGCGGCCCGCTCTCCTACGAGCAGTACTTC.

The table lists this clonotype with many counts. The chain's CDR3 is CASSTGLAGNYEQYF. DNA of the CDR3: TGTGCCAGCAGTACAGGACTAGCGGGGAACTACGAGCAGTACTTC. The chain combines TRBV6-1 with TRBJ2-7; 12 bases match TRBD2. Looked up from germline, CDR1 is MNHNS and CDR2 is SASEGT. This CDR3 has 15 residues. V lost 5 bases and J lost 3; bases outside the gene matches: 5.

This clonotype was detected only once. A clone one base away is much larger, so this may be a read error. The chain couples TRBV20-1 to TRBJ2-3, with D tentatively TRBD1 (6 bases). Gene TRBJ1-5 matches the end of the DNA better, so the J call may be wrong. Looked up from germline, CDR1 is DFQATT and CDR2 is SNEGSKA (reference sequence). The CDR3 length is 12 residues. CDR3 sequence reads: CSARDNPDTQHF. CDR3 sequence (DNA): TGCAGTGCCCGGGACAACCCAGATACGCAGCATTTT.

This clonotype occurred many times. J is TRBJ2-1 and V is TRBV24-1; a weak D match, TRBD1 (6 bases). Germline CDR1 KGHDR, CDR2 SFDVKD. Trimming left V 3 bases short and J 5 bases short, with 16 bases between. The length of the CDR3 is 16 residues. The CDR3 spells CATSDPALQGNNEQFF. Written as DNA, the CDR3 is TGTGCCACCAGTGATCCCGCCTTACAGGGTAACAATGAGCAGTTCTTC.

The table lists this clonotype with many counts. V usage is TRBV27 and J usage is TRBJ2-2; 8 bases match TRBD1. V lost 3 bases to trimming and J lost 6 bases; unmatched junction nucleotides: 6. Germline CDR1 is MNHEY and CDR2 is SMNVEV (reference sequence). The CDR3 loop spans 15 amino acids. The CDR3 loop reads CASSFLDRAAGELFF. CDR3 bases: TGTGCCAGCAGTTTCCTGGACAGGGCTGCCGGGGAGCTGTTTTTT.

The genes are TRBV7-4 and TRBJ1-1; the match to TRBD1 covers 8 bases. Germline CDR1 reads SGHVT; CDR2 reads SQSDAQ. The V gene end was trimmed by 4 bases and the J gene end by 1 base; junction bases not matched to a gene: 8. CDR3 length: 16 residues. CDR3 sequence reads: CASSWTGTNKNTEAFF. DNA for the CDR3: TGTGCCAGCAGCTGGACAGGGACAAACAAGAACACTGAAGCTTTCTTT.

Judged by abundance, this clonotype is medium-sized. V usage is TRBV28 and J usage is TRBJ2-2, with a tentative D call TRBD1 (5 bases). In germline, CDR1 is MDHEN, CDR2 SYDVKM. V lost 8 bases, J lost 6 bases, and 13 bases lay in between. The length of the CDR3 is 13 residues. The CDR3 loop reads CASGIAGPGELFF. DNA for the CDR3: TGTGCCAGCGGAATCGCAGGGCCCGGGGAGCTGTTTTTT.